This T cell receptor (beta chain) was recovered during a study of blood T cells in healthy people across ages. Combining a sample-barcoded 5' primer with a J-beta primer mix, a second PCR ran for about 7 to 12 cycles. TCRdb analysed the 5' RACE reads with MiXCR anew, one entry per CDR3 protein. There are some 1.1 million distinct CDR3 sequences in the sample; more than 30% occur only once, and roughly 13% lies in the top ten. Germline CDR1 and CDR2: SGHRS and YFSETQ. The CDR3 spans 17 residues. Deletions cut 1 base from V and 1 base from J, with 15 bases between. The sequenced sample was blood. The TCR sequence derives from a man in his late teens or twenties in good health. This rearrangement joins TRBV5-1 to TRBJ2-1, with a weak D call TRBD1 (6 bases). CDR3 DNA: TGCGCCAGCAGCTTGTATACAACAGGGCAATCCTACAATGAGCAGTTCTTC. Amino acids: CASSLYTTGQSYNEQFF.